This entry features one T cell receptor (beta chain) sequence. V was pared by 3 bases and J by 5 bases, with 6 bases of the junction left unmatched. In germline, CDR1 is KGHSH, CDR2 LQKENI. The CDR3 is 15 residues long. The sample originates from a study of shared clonotypes between healthy human individuals. TCRdb keeps only in-frame clones here, not all; method: immunoSEQ multiplex PCR. The sample yields more than 400,000 clones, about 96% seen once. V is TRBV18 and J is TRBJ1-4; 7 bases are a match to TRBD1. Sequenced: naive CD4+ T cells sorted from blood. Subset defined: CD45RA+ positively selected. The TCR originated in a woman aged 25 to 45 in good health. Here the CDR3 reads CASSPRTGLNEKLFF. In DNA, the CDR3 is TGTGCCAGCTCACCCCGGACAGGTTTAAATGAAAAACTGTTTTTT.